The 13 T cell receptor beta chains reported below all come from one sample, sequenced in a study of shared clonotypes between healthy human individuals. The data were produced by immunoSEQ multiplex PCR, yet TCRdb's version contains in-frame clones alone and is incomplete. The repertoire has some 95,000 clones, about 70% of them found once; the top ten carry 45% to 55%. Sequencing input: memory CD8+ T cells sorted from blood. Subset denoted: CD45RO+ cells pooled with CCR7-negative TemRA cells. The receptors stem from a man aged 25-45 years in good health.

This chain connects TRBV10-2 to TRBJ2-5, with D hard to call. CDR1 WSHSY and CDR2 SAAADI come from the germline V gene. This CDR3 has 11 residues. V was trimmed by 6 bases and J by 6 bases, leaving 8 bases between them. CDR3 amino acids: CASSATQTQYF. The CDR3 DNA reads as TGCGCCAGCAGCGCTACGCAGACCCAGTACTTC.

J is TRBJ2-7 and V is TRBV10-3; 14 bases map to TRBD2. Germline CDR1 is ENHRY and CDR2 is SYGVKD. V shed 6 bases and J 3 bases; nucleotides not matched to a gene: 4. The CDR3 length is 15 residues. This CDR3 is CAISKGLAGGYEQYF. In DNA form, the CDR3 reads TGTGCCATCAGCAAAGGACTAGCGGGAGGCTACGAGCAGTACTTC.

This clone was seen at least ten times. The V gene is TRBV7-9, the J gene TRBJ2-7; TRBD2 is a possible D gene (5 bases). This CDR3 has 14 residues. Germline loops: CDR1 SEHNR, CDR2 FQNEAQ (reference sequence). Trimming cost V 4 bases and J 4 bases, with 14 bases left between them. CDR3 sequence (DNA): TGTGCCAGCAGCTCCTCCCTAGCCGGGTACGAGCAGTACTTC. It translates to CASSSSLAGYEQYF.

The chain couples TRBV7-3 to TRBJ2-1, with D possibly matching TRBD2 (5 bases). The CDR3 loop spans 15 amino acids. Germline loops: CDR1 SGHTA, CDR2 FQGTGA. V lost 5 bases and J 3 bases, leaving 14 bases between the germline ends. The CDR3 here is CASSLAASYYNEQFF. CDR3 coding DNA: TGTGCCAGCAGCCTAGCCGCCAGCTACTACAATGAGCAGTTCTTC.

The chain couples TRBV4-2 to TRBJ2-2, with D perhaps TRBD2 (6 bases). V was shortened by 3 bases and J by 3 bases, with 11 bases between the two germline ends. CDR3 size: 15 residues. Germline V lookup: CDR1 LGHNA, CDR2 YNFKEQ. This chain's CDR3 is CASSHPGVYTGELFF. In DNA form, the CDR3 reads TGTGCCAGCAGCCATCCGGGGGTATACACCGGGGAGCTGTTTTTT.

The chain combines TRBV7-6 with TRBJ2-1, with 8 bases lining up with TRBD1. V was clipped by 2 bases and J by 5 bases; unmatched bases: 5. Per the germline V gene, CDR1 is SGHVS and CDR2 is FNYEAQ. The CDR3 spans 15 residues. In nucleotides, the CDR3 is TGTGCCAGCAGCTTAACAGGGGGAGGTAACAATGAGCAGTTCTTC. Its protein product is CASSLTGGGNNEQFF.

This clone was found a few times. This chain links TRBV28 with TRBJ1-4; the D gene is possibly TRBD1 (6 bases). CDR1 is MDHEN, CDR2 SYDVKM, per germline. This CDR3 spans 16 amino acids. V was shortened by 4 bases and J by 3 bases, with 15 bases between the two germline ends. The CDR3 spells CASSSRGALANEKLFF. The CDR3 DNA is TGTGCCAGCAGTTCCAGGGGTGCATTGGCTAATGAAAAACTGTTTTTT.

The chain recombines TRBV7-2 with TRBJ2-7; 8 bases match TRBD2. CDR1 is SGHTA, CDR2 FQGNSA, per germline. The CDR3 runs to 15 residues. V lost 0 bases, J lost 3 bases, and 4 bases stayed unmatched. The CDR3 region is CASSLADSGNYEQYF. In DNA form, the CDR3 reads TGTGCCAGCAGCTTAGCCGATAGCGGGAACTACGAGCAGTACTTC. The full variable domain, completed using reference TRBV7-2 and TRBJ2-7, is GAGVSQSPSNKVTEKGKDVELRCDPISGHTALYWYRQSLGQGLEFLIYFQGNSAPDKSGLPSDRFSAERTGGSVSTLTIQRTQQEDSAVYLCASSLADSGNYEQYFGPGTRLTVT.

The chain is built from TRBV10-3 and TRBJ2-7; D is possibly TRBD2 (6 bases). Trimming stripped 2 bases from V and 0 bases from J, with 32 bases between. Per the germline V gene, CDR1 is ENHRY and CDR2 is SYGVKD. CDR3 length: 22 residues. CDR3 amino acids: CAISEPPPLGASTSRVSYEQYF. CDR3 nucleotides: TGTGCCATCAGTGAGCCGCCCCCCCTGGGCGCCAGTACTAGCCGAGTCTCCTACGAGCAGTACTTC.

This clone was seen only a few times. The rearrangement links TRBV18 to TRBJ2-7; D may be TRBD2 (6 bases). The germline V and J ends were trimmed by 3 bases and 5 bases, with 17 bases remaining between them. The germline CDR1 and CDR2 sequences are KGHSH and LQKENI. The CDR3 runs to 15 residues. DNA of the CDR3: TGTGCCAGCTCACCCTCGGCGGGGCCCGCCGACGAGCAGTACTTC. This encodes CASSPSAGPADEQYF.

The rearrangement uses TRBV30 and TRBJ1-5, with D hard to call. The CDR3 loop spans 14 amino acids. Trimming removed 2 bases at V and 2 bases at J, with 10 bases between. The germline gives CDR1 GTSNPN, CDR2 SVGIG (reference sequence). CDR3 protein: CAWSPGRGNQPQHF. As DNA, the CDR3 is TGTGCCTGGAGTCCGGGGAGAGGCAATCAGCCCCAGCATTTT.

This chain uses TRBV2 with TRBJ2-3, with D possibly matching TRBD1 (5 bases). V lost 8 bases and J lost 4, with 13 bases in between. The CDR3 consists of 13 residues. Germline assignment: CDR1 SNHLY and CDR2 FYNNEI. The DNA of the CDR3 is TGTGCCAGCTTGCCAGGGTGGGCAGATACGCAGTATTTT. Amino acid sequence: CASLPGWADTQYF.

This clone appeared many times. The chain uses TRBV27 and TRBJ2-7, with a tentative D call TRBD2 (5 bases). The CDR3 is 14 amino acids. The V end was cut by 2 bases, the J end by 2 bases, with 10 bases between. CDR1 is MNHEY, CDR2 SMNVEV, per germline (reference sequence). CDR3 coding DNA: TGTGCCAGCAGTTTAACCAGGCGGGCCTACGAGCAGTACTTC. Translated: CASSLTRRAYEQYF.